This T cell receptor beta chain was profiled in a study of read filtering for tumor transcriptome and immune sequencing. Regarding the study as a whole: Even smaller IR-seq throughput identified most shared clonotypes.

This clonotype was picked up many times. Its antigen is still unknown. The V and J ends lost 2 bases and 6 bases, in that order; junction bases with no gene match: 5. Germline loops: CDR1 DFQATT, CDR2 SNEGSKA (reference sequence). CDR3 length: 14 residues. The library was built from about 0.4 ug RNA with molecular barcoded adaptors for alpha/delta and beta/gamma chains. TCRdb reprocessed the reads via MiXCR and lists one record per CDR3 protein. The sample holds around 38,000 distinct CDR3 sequences; roughly 15% are singletons and the top ten take 27%. Input material: a population of CD138-negative cells sorted from bone marrow. This clonotype was obtained from a donor older than 35 with multiple myeloma. This chain connects TRBV20-1 to TRBJ2-3, with 10 positions matching TRBD2. CDR3 coding DNA: TGCAGTGCTAGAAGCACTAGCGGGGCTGATACGCAGTATTTT. Translation gives CSARSTSGADTQYF.